This passage covers 25 T cell receptor beta chains from one sample sequenced in a study of tissue T cells after allogeneic stem cell transplantation. Data came from immunoSEQ multiplex PCR; TCRdb stores just in-frame clones and leaves some out. The top ten clones hold around 0.5% of a sample with about 48,000 clones, approximately 70% of them seen once. Sequenced: sorted cells pooled from one or two spleens. These receptor sequences come from a pool of C57BL/6 mice in good health.

Remarks on this clone: Genes and germline come from the mouse. The CDR3 extends 1 residue past the end of the read, so its final part is completed from the germline J gene. The rearrangement uses TRBV1 and TRBJ1-4; 7 nucleotides align to TRBD1. Germline V gene sequence: CDR1 NSQYPW, CDR2 LRSPGD (reference sequence). Trimming at V came to 4 bases and at J to 7 bases, leaving 3 bases not matched to a gene. CDR3 size: 13 residues. The CDR3 sequence: CTCSGQGGERLFF. The part of the CDR3 DNA that was read is TGCACCTGCAGTGGACAGGGTGGCGAAAGATTATTT.

Remarks on this clone: Here the gene names and germline are mouse. The observed sequence ends 1 residue before the CDR3 terminus, with the missing tail filled in from the germline J gene. The V call is TRBV2, the J call TRBJ1-2; D may be TRBD1 (6 bases). The CDR3 is 15 residues long. Germline CDR1 reads LGHNA; CDR2 reads YSYQKL. V lost 0 bases to trimming and J lost 1 base, with 9 bases between them. Partial CDR3 DNA: TGTGCCAGCAGCCAAGATCCCAGGGGAAACTCCGACTACACC. Translated, it gives CASSQDPRGNSDYT. The complete CDR3 sequence is CASSQDPRGNSDYTF.

This clone was observed a few times. Gene names and germline match the mouse. The CDR3 goes on 1 residue after the read ends, and that part is filled in from the germline J gene. V gene TRBV3 combines with J gene TRBJ2-7, with D perhaps TRBD2 (6 bases). The V gene lost 1 base and the J gene lost 7 bases, with 17 bases spanning the gap. The CDR3 totals 15 residues. From germline, CDR1 is SNHLY and CDR2 FYNGKV (reference sequence). The CDR3 sequence is CASSLEAWGVLEQYF. The covered CDR3 bases are TGTGCCAGCAGCTTAGAAGCCTGGGGTGTCCTGGAACAGTAC.

In the case of this clone: The genes and germline here are from mouse. The DNA ends 1 residue before the CDR3 does, and the rest of the CDR3 is filled in from the germline J gene. The chain joins TRBV13-1 to TRBJ2-7; 7 positions agree with TRBD2. Germline CDR1 and CDR2: NSHNY and SYGAGN. V lost 3 bases to trimming and J lost 0 bases; unmatched junction nucleotides: 3. This CDR3 region has 14 residues. The CDR3 DNA, read in part, is TGTGCCAGCAGTGGCTGGGGGAGCTCCTATGAACAGTAC. Its protein product is CASSGWGSSYEQY. The full CDR3 protein is CASSGWGSSYEQYF.

Remarks on this clone: Any gene name here is a mouse gene name. The CDR3 end is not reached by the read, which stops 1 residue before it; the germline J gene fills it in. This chain links TRBV12-1 with TRBJ2-5; D not certain. Germline V lookup: CDR1 SGHSN, CDR2 HYEKVE. Trimming cost V 2 bases and J 0 bases, with 5 bases left between them. This CDR3 spans 13 amino acids. The part of the CDR3 DNA that was read is TGTGCCAGCTCTCCGGTTAACCAAGACACCCAGTAC. This encodes CASSPVNQDTQY. In full, the CDR3 reads CASSPVNQDTQYF.

This clone was observed a few times. Germline and genes here are mouse. The sample holds other DNA sequences that translate to the same CDR3. This CDR3 reads CAWRDWGAYEQYF. The covered CDR3 bases are TGTGCCTGGCGGGACTGGGGGGCCTATGAACAGTAC. V usage is TRBV31 and J usage is TRBJ2-7; the match to TRBD2 covers 12 bases. The CDR3 end lies 1 residue beyond the end of the read and is filled in from the germline J gene. This CDR3 has 13 amino acids. Losses at the gene ends were 5 bases for V and 2 bases for J; bases not matched to a gene: 1. The V gene's germline CDR1 is GKSSPN and CDR2 SITVG.

With regard to this clone: Gene names and germline match the mouse. The read halts 1 residue ahead of the CDR3 end, with the missing end drawn from the germline J gene. The J gene is TRBJ2-5, the V gene TRBV13-2, with 12 positions matching TRBD2. CDR1 NNHNN and CDR2 SYGAGS come from the germline V gene (reference sequence). V gave up 0 bases and J gave up 6 bases; unmatched junction bases: 2. The CDR3 runs to 15 residues. CDR3 sequence: CASGDGLGGRDTQYF. CDR3 bases read: TGTGCCAGCGGTGATGGACTGGGGGGGCGGGACACCCAGTAC.

This clone occurred a few times. Any gene name here is a mouse gene name. Read coverage stops 1 residue before the CDR3 terminus; the germline J gene supplies the remainder. The chain is built from TRBV29 and TRBJ2-7; D is possibly TRBD1 (6 bases). Germline V CDR1 and CDR2: MSHET, SYDVDS. V lost 5 bases, J lost 6 bases, and 11 bases lay in between. The CDR3 covers 12 residues. The covered CDR3 bases are TGTGCTAGCAGTCCTCAGGGGTTTGAACAGTAC. It translates to CASSPQGFEQY. The whole CDR3 protein is CASSPQGFEQYF.

Worth noting for this clone: Here the gene names and germline are mouse. The read finishes 1 residue shy of the CDR3 end, and the germline J gene is used to complete it. The chain carries TRBV13-3 and TRBJ1-1; no firm D call. Trimming pared 5 bases from V and 2 bases from J, leaving 10 bases between. The germline V gene has CDR1 NNHDY and CDR2 SYVADS. The CDR3 loop spans 13 amino acids. The CDR3 bases that were read are TGTGCCAGCAGCGCGACACCTAACACAGAAGTCTTC. Its protein product is CASSATPNTEVF. The full CDR3 is CASSATPNTEVFF.

Concerning this clone: The genes are named according to mouse. The read ends 1 residue early relative to the CDR3; the germline J gene fills the gap. V is TRBV12-1 and J is TRBJ1-1; the match to TRBD1 covers 7 bases. The germline CDR1 and CDR2 sequences are SGHSN and HYEKVE. The J segment lost 7 bases and the V segment lost 2 bases, leaving 3 bases of the junction unmatched. CDR3 size: 12 residues. CDR3 loop: CASSRRQGEVFF. The sequenced part of the CDR3 DNA is TGTGCCAGCTCTCGCAGACAGGGAGAAGTCTTC.

This clone appeared once. Gene names are the mouse ones. The read comes to an end 1 residue before the CDR3 does, leaving the germline J gene to fill in the end. The rearrangement uses TRBV19 and TRBJ2-4, with 9 bases aligning to TRBD2. CDR3 length equals 16 residues. Trimming cost V 4 bases and J 0 bases; bases outside gene matches: 6. Germline values: CDR1 FNHDT, CDR2 SITEND (reference sequence). The sequenced CDR3 bases are TGTGCCAGCAGTTCCGGGACTGGGCTTAGTCAAAACACCTTGTAC. Translation: CASSSGTGLSQNTLY. The CDR3 in full is CASSSGTGLSQNTLYF.

This clone was observed a few times. Gene names denote mouse genes. Coverage ceases 1 residue before the CDR3 finishes, and the germline J gene fills in the end. The chain couples TRBV26 to TRBJ2-7; no firm D call. The V end was cut by 2 bases, the J end by 0 bases, with 5 bases between. Germline V gene lookup returns CDR1 KGHPV and CDR2 FQNQEV (reference sequence). The CDR3 extends over 13 amino acids. The sequenced part of the CDR3 DNA is TGTGCCAGCAGTCTGAAGATCTCCTATGAACAGTAC. Translation gives CASSLKISYEQY. The CDR3 in its entirety is CASSLKISYEQYF.

Remarks on this clone: The listed genes are named as in mouse. The read finishes 1 residue shy of the CDR3 end, and the germline J gene is used to complete it. The chain uses TRBV1 and TRBJ1-3; D unclear. Germline V CDR1 and CDR2: NSQYPW, LRSPGD (reference sequence). Trimming removed 2 bases from V and 0 bases from J, with 2 bases in between. This CDR3 spans 13 amino acids. The CDR3 DNA, read in part, is TGCACCTGCAGTGCAAGTTCTGGAAATACGCTCTAT. Protein sequence: CTCSASSGNTLY. The CDR3 as a whole reads CTCSASSGNTLYF.

Remarks on this clone: The germline and genes are mouse ones. The read terminates 1 residue ahead of where the CDR3 ends, so the germline J gene completes it. The identical CDR3 is also encoded by other nucleotide sequences in the sample. The J gene is TRBJ1-5, the V gene TRBV29; maybe TRBD1 (6 bases). The CDR3 contains 14 residues. The V end was cut by 6 bases, the J end by 1 base, with 10 bases between. CDR1 and CDR2 from the germline V gene are MSHET and SYDVDS. The part of the CDR3 DNA that was read is TGTGCTAGCAGAAGGGACATCAACAACCAGGCTCCGCTT. Translated, it gives CASRRDINNQAPL. The full-length CDR3 reads as CASRRDINNQAPLF.

With regard to this clone: Gene names are mouse gene names. From the germline J gene comes the end of the CDR3, since the read stops 1 residue before it. This chain joins TRBV13-1 and TRBJ2-4; D is unresolved. Looked up from germline, CDR1 is NSHNY and CDR2 is SYGAGN. This CDR3 region has 15 residues. The germline V and J ends were trimmed by 0 bases and 0 bases, with 8 bases remaining between them. The CDR3 reads CASSDARGSQNTLYF. The CDR3 DNA, read in part, is TGTGCCAGCAGTGATGCGCGGGGAAGTCAAAACACCTTGTAC.

This clone was observed a handful of times. Genes and germline come from the mouse. The sequence runs out 1 residue before the end of the CDR3; the remainder is reconstructed from the germline J gene. This chain uses TRBV13-1 with TRBJ1-4; D gene ambiguous. Trimming took off 0 bases at V and 2 bases at J, with 5 bases between the two ends. Germline V gives CDR1 NSHNY, CDR2 SYGAGN. The length of the CDR3 is 14 residues. The sequenced part of the CDR3 DNA is TGTGCCAGCAGTGATGCACACTCCAACGAAAGATTATTT. Amino acids: CASSDAHSNERLF. In full, the CDR3 reads CASSDAHSNERLFF.

For this clone: Gene names are the mouse ones. From the germline J gene comes the end of the CDR3, since the read stops 1 residue before it. The rearrangement uses TRBV14 and TRBJ2-3; maybe TRBD2 (7 bases). Germline CDR1 reads SGHDT; CDR2 reads FRDEAV. This CDR3 is built from 15 residues. V lost 3 bases and J 0 bases, leaving 11 bases between the germline ends. The CDR3 sequence is CASSSLGASAETLYF. The sequenced part of the CDR3 DNA is TGTGCCAGCAGTTCTCTGGGGGCTAGTGCAGAAACGCTGTAT.

This clone appeared a few times. The gene names here belong to mouse. Read data end 1 residue before the CDR3 end; the end is taken from the germline J gene. The chain employs TRBV3 and TRBJ2-7, with 8 bases matching TRBD2. This CDR3 spans 14 amino acids. Trimming removed 5 bases from V and 0 bases from J; junction bases left unmatched: 3. In germline, CDR1 is SNHLY, CDR2 FYNGKV (reference sequence). The sequenced CDR3 bases are TGTGCCAGCAGCATGGGGGGGAGCTCCTATGAACAGTAC. Translating gives CASSMGGSSYEQY. The CDR3 in full is CASSMGGSSYEQYF.

This clone was detected only once. The genes and germline here are from mouse. Sequencing ends 1 residue short of the CDR3 end; the germline J gene provides the rest. The V and J genes are TRBV19 and TRBJ1-1; D perhaps matches TRBD1 (6 bases). The CDR3 consists of 15 residues. V lost 0 bases and J lost 4, with 13 bases in between. The germline CDR1 and CDR2 sequences are FNHDT and SITEND (reference sequence). The CDR3 loop is CASSIGGGRSTEVFF. Incomplete CDR3 DNA: TGTGCCAGCAGTATAGGGGGGGGCCGGAGCACAGAAGTCTTC.

With regard to this clone: Gene names and germline refer to mouse. Coverage ceases 1 residue before the CDR3 finishes, and the germline J gene fills in the end. The V call is TRBV23, the J call TRBJ2-3; the table's D call, TRBD1, was not checked against the DNA. The CDR3 covers 13 residues. The germline V gene encodes CDR1 KGHTA and CDR2 FQNQQP. The part of the CDR3 DNA that was read is TGCTCCAGCAGTCCGACAGGGAGGGAAACGCTGTAT. Amino acid sequence: CSSSPTGRETLY. The full-length CDR3 reads as CSSSPTGRETLYF.

With respect to this clone: Mouse germline and gene names are used. Sequencing ends 1 residue short of the CDR3 end; the germline J gene provides the rest. V is TRBV26 and J is TRBJ1-4, with a possible D match to TRBD1 (6 bases). Per the germline V gene, CDR1 is KGHPV and CDR2 is FQNQEV (reference sequence). Trimming cost V 1 base and J 2 bases, with 8 bases left between them. CDR3 size: 15 residues. The sequenced part of the CDR3 DNA is TGTGCCAGCAGTCTGTTCACAGGGTCCAACGAAAGATTATTT. This translates into CASSLFTGSNERLF. The CDR3 as a whole reads CASSLFTGSNERLFF.

About this clone itself: Gene names and germline refer to mouse. The read terminates 1 residue before the CDR3 end, so the remaining end is supplied by the germline J gene. The chain joins TRBV16 to TRBJ2-7; TRBD2 matches 13 bases. J gave up 4 bases and V 0 bases, and 3 bases lay outside the gene matches. CDR1 and CDR2 from the germline V gene are SGHSA and FRNQAP. The CDR3 consists of 16 residues. The CDR3 DNA, read in part, is TGTGCAAGCAGCTTAGATTGGACTGGGGGGGCTTATGAACAGTAC. This codes for CASSLDWTGGAYEQY. The CDR3 in full is CASSLDWTGGAYEQYF.

Worth noting for this clone: Genes and germline come from the mouse. The read falls 1 residue short of the CDR3 end, and the missing part is taken from the germline J gene. V and J are TRBV13-3 and TRBJ1-4, with TRBD1 matching 7 bases. The V and J ends lost 0 bases and 6 bases, in that order; junction bases with no gene match: 5. The CDR3 extends over 15 amino acids. CDR1 is NNHDY and CDR2 is SYVADS in the germline V gene. Incomplete CDR3 DNA: TGTGCCAGCAGTGATGTAGGGGGCGGAGACGAAAGATTATTT. Translated, it gives CASSDVGGGDERLF. The whole CDR3 protein reads CASSDVGGGDERLFF. The full variable domain, rest sourced from reference TRBV13-3 and TRBJ1-4, is EAAVTQSPRSKVAVTGGKVTLSCHQTNNHDYMYWYRQDTGHGLRLIHYSYVADSTEKGDIPDGYKASRPSQENFSLILELASLSQTAVYFCASSDVGGGDERLFFGHGTKLSVL.

A word on this clone: Mouse gene names and germline throughout. With the read ending 1 residue before the CDR3 end, the germline J gene is used to fill in that end. V is TRBV13-2 and J is TRBJ2-5; D gene ambiguous. CDR1 and CDR2 (germline): NNHNN, SYGAGS (reference sequence). This CDR3 spans 11 amino acids. Trimming pared 1 base from V and 6 bases from J, leaving 3 bases between. CDR3 DNA, as far as it was read: TGTGCCAGCGGTGATTCGGACACCCAGTAC. Encoded protein: CASGDSDTQY. The entire CDR3 protein is CASGDSDTQYF.

Concerning this clone: Gene names and germline match the mouse. The read falls 1 residue short of the CDR3 end, and the missing part is taken from the germline J gene. The chain has TRBV15 and TRBJ2-2; 7 bases are a match to TRBD1. Per the germline V gene, CDR1 is SGHND and CDR2 is FRSKSL. This CDR3 is built from 12 residues. V lost 5 bases, J lost 8 bases, and 2 bases stayed unmatched. CDR3 DNA, as far as it was read: TGTGCCAGCAGTCAACAGGGGGGGCAGCTCTAC. It encodes CASSQQGGQLY. The whole CDR3 sequence reads CASSQQGGQLYF.